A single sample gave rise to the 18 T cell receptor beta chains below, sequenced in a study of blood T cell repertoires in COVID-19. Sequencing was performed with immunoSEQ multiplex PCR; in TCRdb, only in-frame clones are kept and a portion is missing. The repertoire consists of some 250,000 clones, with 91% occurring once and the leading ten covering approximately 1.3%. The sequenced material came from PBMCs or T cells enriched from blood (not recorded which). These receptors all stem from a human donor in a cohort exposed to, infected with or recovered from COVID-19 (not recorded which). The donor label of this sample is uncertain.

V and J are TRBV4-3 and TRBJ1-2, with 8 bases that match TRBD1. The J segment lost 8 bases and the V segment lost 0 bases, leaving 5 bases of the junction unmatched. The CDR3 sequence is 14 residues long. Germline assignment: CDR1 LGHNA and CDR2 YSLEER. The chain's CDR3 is CASSQDQGARGYTF. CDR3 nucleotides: TGCGCCAGCAGCCAAGATCAGGGGGCGAGGGGCTACACCTTC.

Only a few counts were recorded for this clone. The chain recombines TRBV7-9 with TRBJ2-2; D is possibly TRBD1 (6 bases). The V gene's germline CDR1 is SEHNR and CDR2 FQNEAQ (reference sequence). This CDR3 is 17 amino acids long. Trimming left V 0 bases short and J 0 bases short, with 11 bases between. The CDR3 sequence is CASSLAATGPNTGELFF. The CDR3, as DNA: TGTGCCAGCAGCTTAGCGGCTACAGGGCCGAACACCGGGGAGCTGTTTTTT.

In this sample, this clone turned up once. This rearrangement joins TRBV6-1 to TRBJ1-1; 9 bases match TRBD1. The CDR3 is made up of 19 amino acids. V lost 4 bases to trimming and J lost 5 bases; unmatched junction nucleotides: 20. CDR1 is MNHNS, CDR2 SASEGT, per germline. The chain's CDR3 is CASSARQGVGAYDLTEAFF. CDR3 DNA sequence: TGTGCCAGCAGTGCCCGACAGGGGGTGGGGGCTTACGATTTAACTGAAGCTTTCTTT.

The CDR3 sequence: CASSPRTSGIYEQYF. The CDR3, as DNA: TGTGCCAGCAGTCCACGGACTAGCGGAATCTACGAGCAGTACTTC. The chain has TRBV27 and TRBJ2-7; 10 nucleotides match TRBD2. Germline CDR1 reads MNHEY; CDR2 reads SMNVEV (reference sequence). The CDR3 sequence is 15 residues long. J lost 3 bases, V lost 5 bases, and 7 bases had no gene match.

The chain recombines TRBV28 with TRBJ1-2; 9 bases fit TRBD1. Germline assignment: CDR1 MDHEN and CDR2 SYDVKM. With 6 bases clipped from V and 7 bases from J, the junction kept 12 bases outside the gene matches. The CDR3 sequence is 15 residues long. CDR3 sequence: CASSRPDRGGTGYTF. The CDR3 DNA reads TGTGCCAGCAGCCGCCCAGACAGGGGGGGGACTGGCTACACCTTC.

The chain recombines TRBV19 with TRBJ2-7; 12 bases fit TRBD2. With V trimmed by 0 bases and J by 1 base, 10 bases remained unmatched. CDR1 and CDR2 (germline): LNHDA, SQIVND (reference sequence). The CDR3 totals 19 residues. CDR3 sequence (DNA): TGTGCCAGTAGTATAGACGGTACTAGCGGGGGGTACCCATCCTACGAGCAGTACTTC. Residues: CASSIDGTSGGYPSYEQYF.

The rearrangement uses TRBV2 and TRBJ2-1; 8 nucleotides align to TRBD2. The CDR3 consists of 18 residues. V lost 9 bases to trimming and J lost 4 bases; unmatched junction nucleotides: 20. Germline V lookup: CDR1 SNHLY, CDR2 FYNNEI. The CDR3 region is CARMPRLAGSDPYNEQFF. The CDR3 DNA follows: TGTGCCAGGATGCCCCGGTTAGCGGGGTCCGATCCTTACAATGAGCAGTTCTTC. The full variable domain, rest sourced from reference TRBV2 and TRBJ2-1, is EPEVTQTPSHQVTQMGQEVILRCVPISNHLYFYWYRQILGQKVEFLVSFYNNEISEKSEIFDDQFSVERPDGSNFTLKIRSTKLEDSAMYFCARMPRLAGSDPYNEQFFGPGTRLTVL.

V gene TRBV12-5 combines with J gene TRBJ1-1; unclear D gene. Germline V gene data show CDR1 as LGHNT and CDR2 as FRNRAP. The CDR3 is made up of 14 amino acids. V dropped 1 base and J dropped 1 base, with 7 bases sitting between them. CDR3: CASGLGLKNTEAFF. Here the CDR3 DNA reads TGTGCTAGTGGTTTGGGACTGAAGAACACTGAAGCTTTCTTT. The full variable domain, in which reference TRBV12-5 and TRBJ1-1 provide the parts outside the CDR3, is DARVTQTPRHKVTEMGQEVTMRCQPILGHNTVFWYRQTMMQGLELLAYFRNRAPLDDSGMPKDRFSAEMPDATLATLKIQPSEPRDSAVYFCASGLGLKNTEAFFGQGTRLTVV.

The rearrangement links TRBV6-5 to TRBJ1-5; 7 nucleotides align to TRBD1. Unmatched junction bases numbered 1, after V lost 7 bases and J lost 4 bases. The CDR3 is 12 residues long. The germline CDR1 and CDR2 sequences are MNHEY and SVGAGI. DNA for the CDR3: TGTGCCAGCAAGACAGGGAATCAGCCCCAGCATTTT. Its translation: CASKTGNQPQHF.

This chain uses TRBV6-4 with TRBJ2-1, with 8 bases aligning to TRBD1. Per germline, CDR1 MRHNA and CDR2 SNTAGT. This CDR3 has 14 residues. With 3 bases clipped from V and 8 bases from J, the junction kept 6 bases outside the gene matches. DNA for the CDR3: TGTGCCAGCAGTGAACAGGGGGTACGCGATGAGCAGTTCTTC. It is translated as CASSEQGVRDEQFF.

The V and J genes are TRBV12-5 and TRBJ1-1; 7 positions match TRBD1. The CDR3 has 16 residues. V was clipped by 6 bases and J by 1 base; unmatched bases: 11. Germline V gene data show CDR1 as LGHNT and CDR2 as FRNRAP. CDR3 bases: TGTGCTAGTGGCCCCGGCGTGGGACAGCCGAACACTGAAGCTTTCTTT. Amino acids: CASGPGVGQPNTEAFF.

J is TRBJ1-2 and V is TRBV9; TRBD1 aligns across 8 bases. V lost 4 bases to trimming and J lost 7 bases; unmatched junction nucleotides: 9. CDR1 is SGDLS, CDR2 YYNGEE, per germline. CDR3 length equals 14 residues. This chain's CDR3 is CASSSPGGRGGYTF. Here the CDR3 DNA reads TGTGCCAGCAGCTCACCAGGGGGCAGGGGTGGCTACACCTTC.

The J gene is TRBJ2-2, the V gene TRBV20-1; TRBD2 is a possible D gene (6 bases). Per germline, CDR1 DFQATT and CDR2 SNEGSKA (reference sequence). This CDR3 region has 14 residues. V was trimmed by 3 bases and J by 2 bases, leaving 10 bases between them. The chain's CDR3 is CSASRGFNTGELFF. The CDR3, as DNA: TGCAGTGCTAGTCGGGGGTTTAACACCGGGGAGCTGTTTTTT.

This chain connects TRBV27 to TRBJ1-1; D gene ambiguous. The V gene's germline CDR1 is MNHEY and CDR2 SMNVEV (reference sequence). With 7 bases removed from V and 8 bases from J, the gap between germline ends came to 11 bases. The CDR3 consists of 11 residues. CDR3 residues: CASKKAREAFF. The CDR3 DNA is TGTGCCAGCAAAAAAGCCCGGGAAGCTTTCTTT.

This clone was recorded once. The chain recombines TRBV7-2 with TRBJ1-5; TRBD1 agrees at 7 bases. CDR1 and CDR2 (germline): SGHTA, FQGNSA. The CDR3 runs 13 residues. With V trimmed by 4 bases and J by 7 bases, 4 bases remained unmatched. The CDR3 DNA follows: TGTGCCAGCAGCTGGGACAGCTGGCAGCCCCAGCATTTT. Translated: CASSWDSWQPQHF.

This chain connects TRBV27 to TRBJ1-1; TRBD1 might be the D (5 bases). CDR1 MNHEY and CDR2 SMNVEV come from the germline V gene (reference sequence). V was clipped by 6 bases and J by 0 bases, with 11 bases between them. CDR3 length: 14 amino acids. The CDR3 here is CASRAGIMNTEAFF. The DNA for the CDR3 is TGTGCCAGCAGGGCAGGGATCATGAACACTGAAGCTTTCTTT.

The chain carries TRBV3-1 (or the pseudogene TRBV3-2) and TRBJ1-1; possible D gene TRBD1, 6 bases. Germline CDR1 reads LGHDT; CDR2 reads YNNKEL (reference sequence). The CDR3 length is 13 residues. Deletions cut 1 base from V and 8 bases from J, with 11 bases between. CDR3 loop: CASSQVRGFEAFF. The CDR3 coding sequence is TGTGCCAGCAGCCAAGTAAGGGGGTTCGAAGCTTTCTTT.

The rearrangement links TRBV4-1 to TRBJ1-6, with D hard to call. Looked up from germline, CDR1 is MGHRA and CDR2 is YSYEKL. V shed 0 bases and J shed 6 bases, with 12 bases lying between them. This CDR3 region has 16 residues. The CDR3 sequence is CASSQDVQDRNSPLHF. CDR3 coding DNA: TGCGCCAGCAGCCAAGACGTTCAGGATCGTAATTCACCCCTCCACTTT.